This T cell receptor (beta chain) was captured by sequencing in a study of regulatory T cells in long-lasting Graves disease. General observations from the study: With persistent disease, TRBV28, TRBJ1-2 and TRBJ2-5 were the favored segments.

There are 16 residues in the CDR3. Trimming cost V 5 bases and J 4 bases; bases outside gene matches: 9. In germline, CDR1 is PRHDT, CDR2 FYEKMQ (reference sequence). As to this clonotype: The antigen remains unidentified.

According to the study, TCR beta libraries were built with iRepertoire HTBI primers and CDR3-region Arm-PCR. TCRdb reprocessed the multiplex PCR reads via MiXCR and lists one record per CDR3 protein. The table has 400,000 to 500,000 distinct CDR3 sequences, 22% seen once. Indicated time point: persistent/refractory GD, antithyroid drugs over 5 years with positive TRAb. The TCR library used RNA extracted from PBMCs. The rearrangement links TRBV13 to TRBJ2-5; 11 nucleotides agree with TRBD2. Sequencing used peripheral blood mononuclear cells (PBMCs), obtained when the disease was refractory, from a patient treated with antithyroid drugs. The receptor's source is a female donor with Graves disease. The CDR3 protein is CASSPAGTSGGETQYF. For the CDR3, the DNA is TGTGCCAGCAGCCCTGCCGGGACTAGCGGCGGAGAGACCCAGTACTTC.